This TCR beta chain was obtained from a study of blood T cell repertoires in COVID-19. The CDR3 runs 19 residues. J was trimmed by 0 bases and V by 4 bases; bases with no gene match: 8. Germline CDR1 is KGHDR and CDR2 is SFDVKD. Using immunoSEQ multiplex PCR, the repertoire was profiled, and TCRdb retains in-frame clones only, with some absent. The sample comprises roughly 220,000 clones, 85% to 90% of which are singletons, and 5% to 6.5% rests with the top ten. The sequence was collected from a man aged 80 or over with acute or convalescent COVID-19. The chain joins TRBV24-1 to TRBJ2-1, with 13 positions matching TRBD2. Sequencing was carried out using peripheral blood. The CDR3 nucleotides read TGTGCCACCAGTGACACGGGACTAGCGGGACCGAGCTCCTACAATGAGCAGTTCTTC. Translated, it gives CATSDTGLAGPSSYNEQFF.